What follows is one T cell receptor beta chain and its context. Its target is unknown. The donors formed part of the approximately 130-subject validation cohort, distinct from the roughly 620-subject first cohort. The record originates from a study of cytomegalovirus exposure and HLA in healthy donors. Study in general: The same platform used for the 666 first-cohort repertoires was also used for the 100 to 150 validation repertoires, as a later analysis reported.

Study outcomes and limitations: The listing of roughly 160 TCR beta chains classed them as cytomegalovirus-associated. Testing in vitro showed three CMV-associated chains specific for CMV antigens.

Assay: immunoSEQ multiplex PCR; the TCRdb copy retains only in-frame clones and omits some. The sample includes roughly 130,000 clones, 85% to 90% of them seen just once. The source material was PBMCs. The sequence was obtained from a man aged 25-45 years in good health and CMV-seronegative.

The CDR3 loop is CSVSLTSQETQYF. The CDR3 nucleotides read TGCAGCGTTAGTCTGACTAGCCAAGAGACCCAGTACTTC. V and J are TRBV29-1 and TRBJ2-5; D is perhaps TRBD2 (6 bases). In germline, CDR1 is SQVTM, CDR2 ANQGSEA. The CDR3 is 13 amino acids. The V gene lost 5 bases and the J gene lost 1 base, with 11 bases spanning the gap.